This T cell receptor beta chain was recovered during a study of cytomegalovirus exposure and HLA in healthy donors. Overall study: Across almost 400 genotyped donors, 81% landed in the Caucasian-associated ancestry cluster.

This CDR3 contains 17 residues. V was cut by 2 bases and J by 0 bases, with 11 bases left in between. Germline CDR1 reads SGHVS; CDR2 reads FNYEAQ. Primers included in the PCR were 60 Vbeta and 13 Jbeta primers. This table comes from immunoSEQ multiplex PCR, and its TCRdb copy is limited to in-frame clones, with some not included. The sample lists tens of thousands of clones; around 64% were seen once. On this clone: Its antigen is currently unknown.

General observations from the study: High specificity and sensitivity for cytomegalovirus status were reported for the classifier. TCR beta V segments were, for the most part, productive about 87% or about 30% of the time in an earlier analysis. One variant, a missense change in DCLRE1C, was linked in a later analysis to TCR beta V- and J-gene trimming.

The rearrangement links TRBV7-6 to TRBJ1-6, with a possible D match to TRBD1 (6 bases). Sequencing was done on a sample of PBMCs. This receptor was identified in a man between 25 and 39 years old in good health and CMV-seronegative. CDR3 sequence (DNA): TGTGCCAGCAGCTTACAGGGGCCGAGCTCCTATAATTCACCCCTCCACTTT. It yields the protein CASSLQGPSSYNSPLHF. The whole variable domain, filled in from reference TRBV7-6 and TRBJ1-6, reads GAGVSQSPRYKVTKRGQDVALRCDPISGHVSLYWYRQALGQGPEFLTYFNYEAQQDKSGLPNDRFSAERPEGSISTLTIQRTEQRDSAMYRCASSLQGPSSYNSPLHFGNGTRLTVT.